The next 6 T cell receptor beta chains were all read from a single sample in a study of cytomegalovirus exposure and HLA in healthy donors. Researchers ran the PCR with 60 Vbeta and 13 Jbeta primers. Generated by immunoSEQ multiplex PCR, the TCRdb table keeps only in-frame clones and is missing some. This sample's clone table lists approximately 100,000 clones. Sequenced: PBMCs. The source is a man aged 50 or older in good health and CMV-seropositive.

The V call is TRBV10-3, the J call TRBJ2-1, with 9 positions matching TRBD2. Germline V CDR1 and CDR2: ENHRY, SYGVKD. J was trimmed by 0 bases and V by 10 bases; bases with no gene match: 7. This CDR3 has 15 amino acids. CDR3 sequence (DNA): TGTGCCAGCGGGGGGGCGAGGAGCTCCTACAATGAGCAGTTCTTC. Translated: CASGGARSSYNEQFF.

V and J are TRBV4-2 and TRBJ2-2; D perhaps matches TRBD2 (5 bases). This CDR3 region has 16 residues. Trimming stripped 4 bases from V and 4 bases from J, with 16 bases between. Germline loops: CDR1 LGHNA, CDR2 YNFKEQ. The CDR3 DNA reads TGTGCCAGCAGCCCGCCTCGGGTGGCGGGCACCGGGGAGCTGTTTTTT. Translating gives CASSPPRVAGTGELFF.

The V call is TRBV4-2, the J call TRBJ1-2; TRBD1 might be the D (6 bases). The V gene's germline CDR1 is LGHNA and CDR2 YNFKEQ. The CDR3 sequence is 15 residues long. Trimming pared 3 bases from V and 7 bases from J, leaving 18 bases between. The CDR3 bases are TGTGCCAGCAGCCAGGAACACACAGGGTCGGGTGGCTACACCTTC. Its translation: CASSQEHTGSGGYTF.

This chain uses TRBV18 with TRBJ2-7, with 7 positions matching TRBD1. CDR3 length: 13 residues. Germline V gives CDR1 KGHSH, CDR2 LQKENI. Trimming at V came to 8 bases and at J to 4 bases, leaving 8 bases not matched to a gene. CDR3 loop: CASRRDSPYEQYF. The CDR3 DNA reads as TGTGCCAGCCGCCGGGACAGCCCATACGAGCAGTACTTC.

The chain joins TRBV29-1 to TRBJ2-1, with D maybe TRBD1 (6 bases). V was cut by 0 bases and J by 0 bases, with 12 bases left in between. The CDR3 totals 16 residues. The germline CDR1 and CDR2 sequences are SQVTM and ANQGSEA. CDR3 region: CSVEEMTGSSYNEQFF. The CDR3 DNA sequence: TGCAGCGTTGAAGAAATGACAGGCAGCTCCTACAATGAGCAGTTCTTC.

This sequence joins TRBV5-6 and TRBJ2-5; 7 positions agree with TRBD1. The CDR3 covers 16 residues. The V gene's germline CDR1 is SGHDT and CDR2 YYEEEE. Germline trimming cut 2 bases from V and 2 bases from J; bases unmatched to any gene: 9. The CDR3 is CASSFTGVLRQETQYF. The CDR3 region has the DNA TGTGCCAGCAGCTTTACAGGGGTGCTGAGACAAGAGACCCAGTACTTC.